These 14 T cell receptor beta chains were all obtained from the same sample, sequenced in a study of cytomegalovirus exposure and HLA in healthy donors. Amplification used 60 Vbeta primers and 13 Jbeta primers. The method was immunoSEQ multiplex PCR; TCRdb's version includes in-frame clones alone and lacks a portion of them. Of 100,000 or so clones in the sample, 74% were seen once. Sequenced input: PBMCs. All receptors come from a human donor in good health.

The chain links TRBV28 to TRBJ1-6, with a tentative D call TRBD1 (6 bases). The V gene's germline CDR1 is MDHEN and CDR2 SYDVKM. The CDR3 extends over 15 amino acids. The ends were cut back, 3 bases at V and 4 bases at J, with 10 bases in the middle. The DNA of the CDR3 is TGTGCCAGCAGTTTCAGGGGTCAATATAATTCACCCCTCCACTTT. Its protein is CASSFRGQYNSPLHF. The full variable domain, its missing parts supplied by reference TRBV28 and TRBJ1-6, is DVKVTQSSRYLVKRTGEKVFLECVQDMDHENMFWYRQDPGLGLRLIYFSYDVKMKEKGDIPEGYSVSREKKERFSLILESASTNQTSMYLCASSFRGQYNSPLHFGNGTRLTVT.

The chain employs TRBV5-1 and TRBJ1-2; 8 nucleotides match TRBD1. The J segment lost 6 bases and the V segment lost 4 bases, leaving 5 bases of the junction unmatched. Germline V gene sequence: CDR1 SGHRS, CDR2 YFSETQ. CDR3 size: 13 residues. CDR3 coding DNA: TGCGCCAGCAGCGCACAGGGGGGTCATGGCTACACCTTC. It yields the protein CASSAQGGHGYTF. The full variable domain, with the rest looked up from reference TRBV5-1 and TRBJ1-2, is KAGVTQTPRYLIKTRGQQVTLSCSPISGHRSVSWYQQTPGQGLQFLFEYFSETQRNKGNFPGRFSGRQFSNSRSEMNVSTLELGDSALYLCASSAQGGHGYTFGSGTRLTVV.

The chain combines TRBV5-4 with TRBJ2-3, with 13 positions matching TRBD2. Unmatched junction bases numbered 4, after V lost 4 bases and J lost 2 bases. CDR1 is SGHNT, CDR2 YYREEE, per germline (reference sequence). The CDR3 has 16 amino acids. The CDR3 DNA reads as TGTGCCAGCAGCACTGGGACTAGCGGGATCACAGATACGCAGTATTTT. Translated, it gives CASSTGTSGITDTQYF.

The chain combines TRBV6-6 with TRBJ1-1, with a possible D match to TRBD1 (5 bases). Germline V CDR1 and CDR2: MNHNY, SVGAGI (reference sequence). V lost 7 bases to trimming and J lost 1 base, with 10 bases between them. This CDR3 comprises 13 residues. The CDR3 is CASTQTANTEAFF. CDR3 DNA: TGTGCCAGCACCCAGACAGCGAACACTGAAGCTTTCTTT.

The chain recombines TRBV9 with TRBJ2-3; perhaps TRBD2 as D (6 bases). Trimming took off 4 bases at V and 1 base at J, with 22 bases between the two ends. Germline CDR1 SGDLS, CDR2 YYNGEE. The CDR3 consists of 18 residues. CDR3 loop: CASSPQGRDLSGTDTQYF. The DNA of the CDR3 is TGTGCCAGCAGCCCTCAAGGGCGGGACTTATCGGGCACAGATACGCAGTATTTT.

CDR3 DNA sequence: TGCAGCGCCCGAGGACTAGCGGGAGGTGCTTACGAGCAGTACTTC. This gives the protein CSARGLAGGAYEQYF. V gene TRBV29-1 combines with J gene TRBJ2-7; 14 positions match TRBD2. Germline loops: CDR1 SQVTM, CDR2 ANQGSEA. V shed 7 bases and J 4 bases; nucleotides not matched to a gene: 9. The CDR3 is 15 amino acids.

V and J are TRBV28 and TRBJ1-5; D might be TRBD1 (5 bases). Between the trimmed V and J ends, which lost 5 bases and 2 bases, there was a span of 16 bases. Germline CDR1 and CDR2: MDHEN and SYDVKM. This CDR3 has 16 amino acids. The CDR3: CASSTPLWGGNQPQHF. CDR3 nucleotides: TGTGCCAGCAGTACCCCCCTTTGGGGCGGCAATCAGCCCCAGCATTTT. Full variable domain (missing parts from reference TRBV28 and TRBJ1-5): DVKVTQSSRYLVKRTGEKVFLECVQDMDHENMFWYRQDPGLGLRLIYFSYDVKMKEKGDIPEGYSVSREKKERFSLILESASTNQTSMYLCASSTPLWGGNQPQHFGDGTRLSIL.

This clone was seen only a few times. This rearrangement joins TRBV7-6 to TRBJ2-2, with 8 bases matching TRBD1. V lost 5 bases to trimming and J lost 4 bases; unmatched junction nucleotides: 6. Germline V gene sequence: CDR1 SGHVS, CDR2 FNYEAQ. The CDR3 spans 15 residues. The CDR3 loop reads CASSQSTGGTGELFF. In nucleotides, the CDR3 is TGTGCCAGCAGCCAAAGTACAGGGGGCACCGGGGAGCTGTTTTTT. Complete variable domain (other parts from reference TRBV7-6 and TRBJ2-2): GAGVSQSPRYKVTKRGQDVALRCDPISGHVSLYWYRQALGQGPEFLTYFNYEAQQDKSGLPNDRFSAERPEGSISTLTIQRTEQRDSAMYRCASSQSTGGTGELFFGEGSRLTVL.

J is TRBJ1-6 and V is TRBV30; the match to TRBD1 covers 9 bases. After removal of 1 base from V and 6 bases from J, the junction contained 7 bases not matched to a gene. Germline CDR1 GTSNPN, CDR2 SVGIG (reference sequence). This CDR3 comprises 16 residues. CDR3 protein: CAWSEDRGNFNSPLHF. CDR3 bases: TGTGCCTGGAGTGAGGACAGGGGTAATTTTAATTCACCCCTCCACTTT. The complete variable domain, with remaining parts taken from reference TRBV30 and TRBJ1-6, reads SQTIHQWPATLVQPVGSPLSLECTVEGTSNPNLYWYRQAAGRGLQLLFYSVGIGQISSEVPQNLSASRPQDRQFILSSKKLLLSDSGFYLCAWSEDRGNFNSPLHFGNGTRLTVT.

V gene TRBV18 combines with J gene TRBJ2-7, with 9 positions matching TRBD2. The J segment lost 6 bases and the V segment lost 6 bases, leaving 6 bases of the junction unmatched. The CDR3 covers 13 residues. Per the germline V gene, CDR1 is KGHSH and CDR2 is LQKENI. Here the CDR3 DNA reads TGTGCCAGCTCCCCCATAGCGGGGGCCGAGCAGTACTTC. Encoded protein: CASSPIAGAEQYF.

This chain joins TRBV27 and TRBJ2-7, with TRBD1 identical over 7 bases. With V trimmed by 4 bases and J by 3 bases, 27 bases remained unmatched. The germline V gene has CDR1 MNHEY and CDR2 SMNVEV (reference sequence). The CDR3 length is 21 residues. The CDR3 sequence: CASSSTPSDPGPGQRYYEQYF. Here the CDR3 DNA reads TGTGCCAGCAGTTCTACCCCCTCAGACCCGGGTCCGGGACAGAGATACTACGAGCAGTACTTC.

This sequence joins TRBV5-1 and TRBJ1-6; TRBD1 might be the D (5 bases). The germline gives CDR1 SGHRS, CDR2 YFSETQ. There are 12 residues in the CDR3. Trimming shortened V by 4 bases and J by 13 bases, and 12 bases separated the two germline ends. CDR3 residues: CASSAGFGPLHF. CDR3 in DNA: TGCGCCAGCAGCGCAGGGTTCGGGCCCCTCCACTTT.

The chain employs TRBV11-2 and TRBJ2-3, with D possibly TRBD2 on 5 matching bases. CDR1 and CDR2 from the germline V gene are SGHAT and FQNNGV. Deletions cut 0 bases from V and 4 bases from J, with 8 bases between. This CDR3 is built from 14 residues. The CDR3 DNA is TGTGCCAGCAGCTTAGATGGACTTTCAGATACGCAGTATTTT. This sequence encodes CASSLDGLSDTQYF.

This chain joins TRBV28 and TRBJ1-5; a possible D gene is TRBD1 (5 bases). Germline V gives CDR1 MDHEN, CDR2 SYDVKM. V shed 0 bases and J shed 4 bases, with 10 bases lying between them. CDR3 length: 15 amino acids. CDR3 residues: CASSLWGEGNQPQHF. CDR3 nucleotides: TGTGCCAGCAGTTTATGGGGGGAGGGGAATCAGCCCCAGCATTTT.